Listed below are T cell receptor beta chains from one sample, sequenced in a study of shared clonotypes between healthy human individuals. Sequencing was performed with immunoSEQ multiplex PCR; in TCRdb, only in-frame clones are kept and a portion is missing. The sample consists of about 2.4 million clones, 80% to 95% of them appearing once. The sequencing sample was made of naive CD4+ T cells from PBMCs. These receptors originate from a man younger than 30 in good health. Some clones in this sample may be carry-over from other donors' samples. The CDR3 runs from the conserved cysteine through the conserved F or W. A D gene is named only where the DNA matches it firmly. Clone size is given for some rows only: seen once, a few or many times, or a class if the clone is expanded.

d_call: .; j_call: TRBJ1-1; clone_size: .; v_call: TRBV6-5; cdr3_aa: CASRAGNRLTEAFF; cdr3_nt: TGTGCCAGCAGGGCAGGGAACAGGTTGACTGAAGCTTTCTTT
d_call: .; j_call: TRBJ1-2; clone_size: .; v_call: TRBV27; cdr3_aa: CASSFSSGRNYGYTF; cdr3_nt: TGTGCCAGCAGTTTTTCTTCGGGGCGGAACTATGGCTACACCTTC
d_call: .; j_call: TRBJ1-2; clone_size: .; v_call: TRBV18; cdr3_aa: CASSPMNTMTSPYGYTF; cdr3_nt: TGTGCCAGCTCGCCAATGAATACAATGACATCGCCCTATGGCTACACCTTC
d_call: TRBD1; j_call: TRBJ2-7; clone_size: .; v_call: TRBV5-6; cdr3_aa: CASSRPGQSSYEQYF; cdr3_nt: TGTGCCAGCAGCCGCCCGGGACAGAGCTCCTACGAGCAGTACTTC
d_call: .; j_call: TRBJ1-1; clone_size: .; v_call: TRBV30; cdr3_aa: CAWRAGWYTAEAFF; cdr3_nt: TGTGCCTGGAGGGCCGGGTGGTACACTGCAGAAGCTTTCTTT
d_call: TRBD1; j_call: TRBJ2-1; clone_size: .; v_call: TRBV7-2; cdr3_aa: CASSLVQGAYNEQFF; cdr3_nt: TGTGCCAGCAGCTTAGTACAGGGGGCGTACAATGAGCAGTTCTTC
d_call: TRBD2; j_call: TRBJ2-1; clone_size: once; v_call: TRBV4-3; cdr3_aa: CASSPGRLAAYPLGYEQFF; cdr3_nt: TGCGCCAGCAGCCCTGGTCGGCTAGCGGCCTACCCTCTGGGCTATGAGCAGTTCTTC
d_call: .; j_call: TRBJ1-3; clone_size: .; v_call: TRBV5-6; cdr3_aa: CASSLWTVSGNTIYF; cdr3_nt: TGTGCCAGCAGCCTGTGGACGGTCTCTGGAAACACCATATATTTT
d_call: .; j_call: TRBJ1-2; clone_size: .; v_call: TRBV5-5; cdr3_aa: CASSPDPPRYTF; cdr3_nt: TGTGCCAGCAGCCCGGACCCCCCGCGCTACACCTTC
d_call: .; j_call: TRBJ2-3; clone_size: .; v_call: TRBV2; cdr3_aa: CASSELLDTQYF; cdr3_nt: TGTGCCAGCAGTGAACTCCTAGATACGCAGTATTTT
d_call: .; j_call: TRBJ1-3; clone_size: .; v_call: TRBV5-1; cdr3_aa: CASSPYGQYSGNTIYF; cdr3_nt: TGCGCCAGCAGCCCCTACGGACAGTACTCTGGAAACACCATATATTTT
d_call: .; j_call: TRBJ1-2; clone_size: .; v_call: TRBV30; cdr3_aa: CAWSRGLYGYTF; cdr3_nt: TGTGCCTGGAGCAGGGGACTCTATGGCTACACCTTC
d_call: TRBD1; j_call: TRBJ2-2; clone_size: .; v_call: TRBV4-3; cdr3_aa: CASSQDWDRNTGELFF; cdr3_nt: TGCGCCAGCAGCCAAGATTGGGACAGGAACACCGGGGAGCTGTTTTTT
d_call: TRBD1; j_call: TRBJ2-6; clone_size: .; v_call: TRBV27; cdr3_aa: CASSVRRDSNSGANVLTF; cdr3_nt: TGTGCCAGCAGTGTTCGACGGGACAGTAATTCTGGGGCCAACGTCCTGACTTTC
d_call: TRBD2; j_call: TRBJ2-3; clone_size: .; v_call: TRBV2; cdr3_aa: CASSELWTSGRALNTQYF; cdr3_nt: TGTGCCAGCAGTGAACTTTGGACTAGCGGGAGGGCCTTAAATACGCAGTATTTT
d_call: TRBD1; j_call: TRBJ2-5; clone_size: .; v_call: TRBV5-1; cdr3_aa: CASSVGQGASETQYF; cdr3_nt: TGCGCCAGCAGCGTGGGACAGGGGGCCTCAGAGACCCAGTACTTC
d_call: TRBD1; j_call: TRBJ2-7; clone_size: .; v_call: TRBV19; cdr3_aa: CASNRGQPYEQYF; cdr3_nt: TGTGCCAGTAATAGGGGACAGCCCTACGAGCAGTACTTC
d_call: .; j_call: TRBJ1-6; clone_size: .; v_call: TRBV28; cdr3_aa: CASSSGFSPLHF; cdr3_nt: TGTGCCAGCAGTTCAGGGTTTTCACCCCTCCACTTT
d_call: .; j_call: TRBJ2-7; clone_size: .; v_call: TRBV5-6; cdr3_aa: CASSLTGGAYEQYF; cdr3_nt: TGTGCCAGCAGCTTGACCGGGGGAGCCTACGAGCAGTACTTC
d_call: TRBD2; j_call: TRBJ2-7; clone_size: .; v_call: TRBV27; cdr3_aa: CASSLGLAASYEQYF; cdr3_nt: TGTGCCAGCAGTCTCGGACTAGCGGCGTCCTACGAGCAGTACTTC
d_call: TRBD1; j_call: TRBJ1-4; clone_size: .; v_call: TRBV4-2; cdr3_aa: CASSQVGTGDEKLFF; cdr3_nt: TGTGCCAGCAGCCAAGTGGGGACAGGGGATGAAAAACTGTTTTTT
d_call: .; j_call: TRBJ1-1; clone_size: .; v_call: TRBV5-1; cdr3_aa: CASRSTIDNTEAFF; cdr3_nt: TGCGCCAGCAGATCGACGATCGATAACACTGAAGCTTTCTTT
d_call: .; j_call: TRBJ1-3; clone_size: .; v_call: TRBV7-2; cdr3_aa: CASSLVSGMGTGNTIYF; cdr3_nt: TGTGCCAGCAGCTTAGTCTCCGGAATGGGGACTGGAAACACCATATATTTT
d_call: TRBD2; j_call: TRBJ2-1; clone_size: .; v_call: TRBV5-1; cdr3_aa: CASSLGLSGDEQFF; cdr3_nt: TGCGCCAGCAGCCTGGGACTAAGCGGGGATGAGCAGTTCTTC
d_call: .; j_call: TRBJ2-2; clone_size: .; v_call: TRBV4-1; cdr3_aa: CASSQGARGPNTGELFF; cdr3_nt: TGCGCCAGCAGCCAAGGGGCGCGGGGGCCGAACACCGGGGAGCTGTTTTTT
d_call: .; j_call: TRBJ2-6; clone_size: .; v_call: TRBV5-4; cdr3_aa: CASSLEIQAGANVLTF; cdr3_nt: TGTGCCAGCAGCTTGGAAATACAGGCTGGGGCCAACGTCCTGACTTTC
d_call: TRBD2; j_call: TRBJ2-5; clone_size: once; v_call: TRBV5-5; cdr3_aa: CASSLRTSGSVETQYF; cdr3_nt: TGTGCCAGCAGCCTCCGGACTAGCGGGAGTGTCGAGACCCAGTACTTC
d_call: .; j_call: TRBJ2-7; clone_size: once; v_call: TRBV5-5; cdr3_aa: CASSQGGFVDEQYF; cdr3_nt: TGTGCCAGCAGTCAAGGGGGGTTTGTCGACGAGCAGTACTTC
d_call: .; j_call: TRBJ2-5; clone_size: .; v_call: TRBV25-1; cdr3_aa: CASSGGSVAQYF; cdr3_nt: TGTGCCAGCAGTGGGGGGTCCGTGGCCCAGTACTTC
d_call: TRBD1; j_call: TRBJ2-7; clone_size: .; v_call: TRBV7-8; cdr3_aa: CASSLRGGQGYEQYF; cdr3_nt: TGTGCCAGCAGCTTGAGGGGGGGACAGGGCTACGAGCAGTACTTC
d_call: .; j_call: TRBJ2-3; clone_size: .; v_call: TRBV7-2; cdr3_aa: CASSLFGGGTDTQYF; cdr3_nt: TGTGCCAGCAGCTTATTTGGGGGAGGTACAGATACGCAGTATTTT
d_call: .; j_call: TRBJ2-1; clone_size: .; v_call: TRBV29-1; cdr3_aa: CSVISLAQIRENEQFF; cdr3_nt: TGCAGCGTAATTAGCCTAGCCCAAATAAGGGAGAATGAGCAGTTCTTC
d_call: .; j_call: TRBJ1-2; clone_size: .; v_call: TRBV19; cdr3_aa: CASSQSSLHTF; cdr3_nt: TGTGCCAGTAGTCAATCAAGCCTGCACACCTTC
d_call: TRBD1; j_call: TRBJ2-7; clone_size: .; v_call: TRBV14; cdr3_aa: CASSLDRTYEQYF; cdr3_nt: TGTGCCAGCAGCCTGGACAGGACCTACGAGCAGTACTTC
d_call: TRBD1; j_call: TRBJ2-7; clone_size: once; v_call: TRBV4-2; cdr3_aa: CASSQAGTGPYEQYF; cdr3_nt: TGTGCCAGCAGCCAAGCCGGGACAGGGCCTTACGAGCAGTACTTC
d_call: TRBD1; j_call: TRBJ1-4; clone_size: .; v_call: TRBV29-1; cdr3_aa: CSVQTGFNEKLFF; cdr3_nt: TGCAGCGTCCAGACAGGGTTCAATGAAAAACTGTTTTTT